One and the same sample provided the 11 T cell receptor beta chains below, sequenced in a study of cytomegalovirus exposure and HLA in healthy donors. The study ran its PCR with 60 Vbeta and 13 Jbeta primers. Clones were sequenced by immunoSEQ multiplex PCR, and TCRdb holds only the in-frame ones, with some missing. This table has over 200,000 clones, 70% to 90% appearing once. Sequencing was done on a sample of PBMCs. These receptors came from a human donor in good health.

J is TRBJ2-1 and V is TRBV5-7, with 9 bases matching TRBD2. TRBV5-7 is an ORF, and what it does is uncertain. The CDR3 covers 17 residues. J was trimmed by 7 bases and V by 0 bases; bases with no gene match: 11. CDR3 coding DNA: TGTGCCAGCAGCTTGGTTTTCCGGCGGGAGGGATGGAATGAGCAGTTCTTC. Protein product: CASSLVFRREGWNEQFF.

This chain uses TRBV10-2 with TRBJ2-1; 8 bases match TRBD2. Losses at the gene ends were 4 bases for V and 15 bases for J; bases not matched to a gene: 8. This CDR3 has 12 residues. Germline CDR1 WSHSY, CDR2 SAAADI. The CDR3 reads CASSVGREVVFF. DNA of the CDR3: TGCGCCAGCAGTGTAGGGCGGGAGGTAGTGTTCTTC.

This sequence joins TRBV6-5 and TRBJ1-2, with TRBD1 matching 10 bases. In germline, CDR1 is MNHEY, CDR2 SVGAGI. This CDR3 has 15 amino acids. J gave up 4 bases and V 7 bases, and 9 bases lay outside the gene matches. CDR3 sequence (DNA): TGTGCCAGCACCGCGGGCGGGACAGGGGCCTATGGCTACACCTTC. It is translated as CASTAGGTGAYGYTF.

J is TRBJ2-7 and V is TRBV2; 7 nucleotides line up with TRBD1. CDR1 is SNHLY and CDR2 is FYNNEI in the germline V gene. Trimming removed 1 base from V and 3 bases from J; junction bases left unmatched: 6. There are 15 residues in the CDR3. CDR3 DNA: TGTGCCAGCAGTGAAGGTATGACAGGGTTCTACGAGCAGTACTTC. As protein: CASSEGMTGFYEQYF.

V and J are TRBV25-1 and TRBJ2-3; possible D gene TRBD1, 7 bases. Trimming cost V 2 bases and J 4 bases, with 10 bases left between them. CDR1 MGHDK and CDR2 SYGVNS come from the germline V gene. This CDR3 has 14 residues. As DNA, the CDR3 is TGTGCCAGCAGTGAAATCAGGGGGGCAGATACGCAGTATTTT. This gives the protein CASSEIRGADTQYF.

The CDR3 coding sequence is TGCAGCGTGACTACGTGGACTGAAGCTTTCTTT. The encoded protein is CSVTTWTEAFF. The genes are TRBV29-1 and TRBJ1-1; D is unresolved. The CDR3 covers 11 residues. V was cut by 6 bases and J by 5 bases, with 10 bases left in between. CDR1 and CDR2 from the germline V gene are SQVTM and ANQGSEA.

J is TRBJ2-1 and V is TRBV5-1; TRBD2 is a possible D gene (5 bases). V gave up 4 bases and J gave up 5 bases, with 16 bases separating them. The CDR3 covers 15 residues. CDR1 and CDR2 (germline): SGHRS, YFSETQ. CDR3 nucleotide sequence: TGCGCCAGCAGCCAGGACTCTAGAGGAGACAATGAGCAGTTCTTC. Translating it yields CASSQDSRGDNEQFF.

This clone was detected only a few times. The chain carries TRBV2 and TRBJ1-3; 10 bases match TRBD1. The CDR3 consists of 15 residues. The V gene's germline CDR1 is SNHLY and CDR2 FYNNEI. The J segment lost 4 bases and the V segment lost 2 bases, leaving 2 bases of the junction unmatched. The CDR3 DNA sequence: TGTGCCAGCAGTGAACGGGACAGGGGAGGAAACACCATATATTTT. As protein: CASSERDRGGNTIYF.

The count of this clone is one. J is TRBJ1-4 and V is TRBV7-9; 10 bases are shared with TRBD1. This CDR3 spans 17 amino acids. Germline lookup yields CDR1 SEHNR and CDR2 FQNEAQ (reference sequence). V gave up 4 bases and J gave up 5 bases; unmatched junction bases: 10. The CDR3 DNA reads as TGTGCCAGCAGCTCCAAACCGGGACAGGGGCCGAATGAAAAACTGTTTTTT. Amino acid sequence: CASSSKPGQGPNEKLFF.

The chain has TRBV18 and TRBJ2-7, with D possibly being TRBD2 (6 bases). V was clipped by 0 bases and J by 8 bases, with 23 bases between them. Per the germline V gene, CDR1 is KGHSH and CDR2 is LQKENI. The length of the CDR3 is 17 residues. For the CDR3, the DNA is TGTGCCAGCTCACCACCTTTCGCCGGAGGGACGACTTTAAAGCAGTACTTC. It yields the protein CASSPPFAGGTTLKQYF.

The rearrangement uses TRBV5-1 and TRBJ2-7; a weak D match, TRBD1 (6 bases). The length of the CDR3 is 14 residues. The V gene's germline CDR1 is SGHRS and CDR2 YFSETQ. The germline V and J ends were trimmed by 4 bases and 2 bases, with 13 bases remaining between them. CDR3 protein: CASSLGQPTYEQYF. CDR3 sequence (DNA): TGCGCCAGCAGCCTGGGACAACCGACCTACGAGCAGTACTTC.